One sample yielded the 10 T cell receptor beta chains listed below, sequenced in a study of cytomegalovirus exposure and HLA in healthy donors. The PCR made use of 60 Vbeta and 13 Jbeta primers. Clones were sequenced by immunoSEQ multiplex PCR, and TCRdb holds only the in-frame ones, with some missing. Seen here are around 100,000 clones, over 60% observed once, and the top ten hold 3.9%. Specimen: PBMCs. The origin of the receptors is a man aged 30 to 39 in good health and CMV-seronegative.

The CDR3 DNA reads as TGTGCCAGCAGCTTAGGATCGCTACAGGGTTCGATGAACACTGAAGCTTTCTTT. Amino acids: CASSLGSLQGSMNTEAFF. The rearrangement joins TRBV7-9 to TRBJ1-1; the D gene is possibly TRBD1 (6 bases). The V gene's germline CDR1 is SEHNR and CDR2 FQNEAQ (reference sequence). The length of the CDR3 is 18 residues. Trimming took off 1 base at V and 0 bases at J, with 18 bases between the two ends.

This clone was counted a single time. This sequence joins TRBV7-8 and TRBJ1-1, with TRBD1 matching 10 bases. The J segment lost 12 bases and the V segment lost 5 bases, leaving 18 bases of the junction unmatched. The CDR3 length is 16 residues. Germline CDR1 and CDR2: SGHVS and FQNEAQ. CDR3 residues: CASSVDRGRSDLQSFF. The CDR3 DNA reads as TGTGCCAGCAGCGTCGACAGGGGGCGTTCGGATCTTCAATCTTTCTTT.

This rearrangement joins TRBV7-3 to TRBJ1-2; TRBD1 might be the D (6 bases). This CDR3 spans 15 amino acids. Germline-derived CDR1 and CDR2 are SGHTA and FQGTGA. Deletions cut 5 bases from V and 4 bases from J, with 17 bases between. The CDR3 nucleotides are TGTGCCAGCAGCCCGCACGCGGGGGGCGGCTATGGCTACACCTTC. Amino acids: CASSPHAGGGYGYTF.

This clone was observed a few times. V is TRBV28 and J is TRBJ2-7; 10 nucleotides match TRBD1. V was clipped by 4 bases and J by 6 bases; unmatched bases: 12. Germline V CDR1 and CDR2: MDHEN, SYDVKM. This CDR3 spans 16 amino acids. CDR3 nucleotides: TGTGCCAGCAGTTCCTCCGGGACAGGGGAGAAGGCCGAGCAGTACTTC. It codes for CASSSSGTGEKAEQYF.

The DNA of the CDR3 is TGCGCCAGCAGCCACCTGGACAGCTACGAGCAGTACTTC. Translated, it gives CASSHLDSYEQYF. The chain employs TRBV4-1 and TRBJ2-7; weak D call: TRBD1 (6 bases). Germline CDR1 reads MGHRA; CDR2 reads YSYEKL. CDR3 length equals 13 residues. V was clipped by 3 bases and J by 3 bases, with 9 bases between them.

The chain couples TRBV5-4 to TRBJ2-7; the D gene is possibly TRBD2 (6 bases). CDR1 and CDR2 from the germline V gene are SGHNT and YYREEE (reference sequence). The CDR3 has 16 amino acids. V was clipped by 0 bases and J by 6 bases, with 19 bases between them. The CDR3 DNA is TGTGCCAGCAGCTTGGTTTCAGGGACGGGAGCCTCCGAGCAGTACTTC. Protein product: CASSLVSGTGASEQYF.

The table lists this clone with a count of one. The CDR3 DNA follows: TGTGCCAGCAGTGAAGTATCTAGCGGGAGGGCCCGTGAGCAGTTCTTC. This encodes CASSEVSSGRAREQFF. V gene TRBV2 combines with J gene TRBJ2-1; the match to TRBD2 covers 12 bases. CDR3 length: 16 residues. Germline-derived CDR1 and CDR2 are SNHLY and FYNNEI. The junction had 7 bases not matched to a gene; V was cut back by 1 base and J by 9 bases.

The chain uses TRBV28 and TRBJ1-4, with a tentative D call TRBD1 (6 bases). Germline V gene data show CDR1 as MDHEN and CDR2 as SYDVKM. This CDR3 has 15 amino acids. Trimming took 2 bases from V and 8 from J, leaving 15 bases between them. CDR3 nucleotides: TGTGCCAGCAGTTTAGCAGGGGCAGGAAAGGAAAAACTGTTTTTT. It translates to CASSLAGAGKEKLFF.

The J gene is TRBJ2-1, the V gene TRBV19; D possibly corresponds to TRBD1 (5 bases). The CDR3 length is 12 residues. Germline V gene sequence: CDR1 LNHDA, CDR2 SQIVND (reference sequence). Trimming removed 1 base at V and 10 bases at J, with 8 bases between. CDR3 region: CASSIANREQFF. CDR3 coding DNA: TGTGCCAGTAGTATAGCCAACAGGGAGCAGTTCTTC.

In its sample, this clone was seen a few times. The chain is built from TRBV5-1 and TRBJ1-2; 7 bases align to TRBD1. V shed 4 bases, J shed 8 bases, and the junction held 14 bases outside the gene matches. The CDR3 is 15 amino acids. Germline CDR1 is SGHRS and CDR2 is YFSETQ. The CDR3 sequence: CASSPLTDRVGGYTF. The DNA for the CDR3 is TGCGCCAGCAGCCCATTAACAGACAGGGTGGGAGGCTACACCTTC.